This TCR beta chain was identified during a study of regulatory T cells in long-lasting Graves disease. Notes on the study in general: The number of shared public clonotypes was higher in persistent patients (2,741) than new patients (966).

Only a few counts were recorded for this clonotype. Its antigen is currently unknown. The length of the CDR3 is 13 residues. V lost 1 base and J 6 bases, leaving 9 bases between the germline ends. In germline, CDR1 is SGHTA, CDR2 FQGTGA. Time point denoted: persistent/refractory GD, antithyroid drugs over 5 years with positive TRAb. Making the TCR library involved RNA that had been extracted from PBMCs. The TCR beta library used iRepertoire HTBI primers with Arm-PCR amplification of CDR3. TCRdb recomputed calls from the multiplex PCR reads with MiXCR, one row per CDR3 protein. The sample has around 450,000 distinct CDR3 sequences; around a fifth are singletons.

The sequence came from a female donor with Graves disease. The specimen comprised peripheral blood mononuclear cells (PBMCs), sampled when the disease was refractory, from a patient treated with antithyroid drugs. The V call is TRBV7-3, the J call TRBJ1-1, with D uncertain. The CDR3 region has the DNA TGTGCCAGCAGCTTAAGTGGAGTCGCTGAAGCTTTCTTT. Protein product: CASSLSGVAEAFF.